The sequence of this T cell receptor beta chain was determined in a study of CD8 T cells in ankylosing spondylitis. Study observations and caveats: Earlier work had already found some motif variants in reactive arthritis synovial fluid and blood. One TCR beta motif, made up of about 8 highly homologous variants, appeared characteristic of ankylosing spondylitis blood. A CD8+ phenotype characterized the disease-linked clones, which were relatively rare in peripheral blood. It was reported that disease-linked clones were significantly enriched in matched ankylosing spondylitis synovial fluid.

This clonotype was found a few times. What it recognizes is unknown. Quantitative 5'-RACE with molecular barcodes produced the TCR beta libraries. In TCRdb, the 5' RACE reads were re-called with MiXCR into one record per CDR3 protein. The sample has fewer than 400,000 distinct CDR3 sequences; 20% to 25% are singletons. Sequenced material: blood, either unsorted or a sorted T cell fraction (not recorded which). The TCR originated in a male donor with ankylosing spondylitis.

CDR3 bases: TGTGCCAGCTCACCTGGGTATCGAGATGGCTACACCTTC. Amino acid sequence: CASSPGYRDGYTF. The chain employs TRBV18 and TRBJ1-2; no clear D gene. Germline CDR1 is KGHSH and CDR2 is LQKENI. This CDR3 is built from 13 residues. Deletions cut 3 bases from V and 6 bases from J, with 11 bases between.